Shown below are 18 T cell receptor beta chains from a single sample sequenced in a study of T cell responses to AZD1222 COVID-19 vaccine. Only in-frame clones appear in the TCRdb table, and some are missing; sequencing was by immunoSEQ multiplex PCR. The repertoire holds approximately 49,000 clones, with 79% as singletons. The input for sequencing was peripheral blood, taken on day 0 of MenACWY control vaccination. The receptors shown here come from an adult in good health.

V usage is TRBV5-6 and J usage is TRBJ2-7; maybe TRBD2 (5 bases). The length of the CDR3 is 15 residues. Trimming pared 0 bases from V and 0 bases from J, leaving 10 bases between. The germline gives CDR1 SGHDT, CDR2 YYEEEE. Here the CDR3 DNA reads TGTGCCAGCAGCTTGGGGAGGAGGAGCTCCTACGAGCAGTACTTC. This sequence encodes CASSLGRRSSYEQYF. Using reference TRBV5-6 and TRBJ2-7 for the parts outside the CDR3, the full variable domain is DAGVTQSPTHLIKTRGQQVTLRCSPKSGHDTVSWYQQALGQGPQFIFQYYEEEERQRGNFPDRFSGHQFPNYSSELNVNALLLGDSALYLCASSLGRRSSYEQYFGPGTRLTVT.

The rearrangement links TRBV4-2 to TRBJ1-1; no clear D gene. Germline CDR1 LGHNA, CDR2 YNFKEQ. Trimming stripped 1 base from V and 3 bases from J, with 12 bases between. The CDR3 totals 15 residues. CDR3 nucleotide sequence: TGTGCCAGCAGCCAAGTTGTAAGGGAAGACACTGAAGCTTTCTTT. Translation gives CASSQVVREDTEAFF.

The V and J genes are TRBV5-1 and TRBJ1-1, with D unresolved. The germline gives CDR1 SGHRS, CDR2 YFSETQ. With 2 bases removed from V and 1 base from J, the gap between germline ends came to 9 bases. This CDR3 has 14 amino acids. The CDR3 spells CASSFSGENTEAFF. In DNA form, the CDR3 reads TGCGCCAGCAGCTTTTCTGGGGAGAACACTGAAGCTTTCTTT.

J is TRBJ2-2 and V is TRBV2; maybe TRBD2 (5 bases). The V gene's germline CDR1 is SNHLY and CDR2 FYNNEI. The CDR3 sequence is 14 residues long. V lost 6 bases and J 4 bases, leaving 12 bases between the germline ends. The CDR3 DNA sequence: TGTGCCAGCAGATCGGACTTGGGCACCGGGGAGCTGTTTTTT. Protein: CASRSDLGTGELFF.

The gene calls are TRBV28 and TRBJ2-2; TRBD1 aligns across 8 bases. The CDR3 length is 12 residues. From germline, CDR1 is MDHEN and CDR2 SYDVKM. As DNA, the CDR3 is TGTGGTACCGAGAGACAGGGGAATGAGCTGTTTTTT. Translated: CGTERQGNELFF.

This chain uses TRBV6-1 with TRBJ2-7; TRBD1 matches 7 bases. Trimming removed 3 bases from V and 0 bases from J; junction bases left unmatched: 8. The CDR3 extends over 16 amino acids. The germline V gene encodes CDR1 MNHNS and CDR2 SASEGT. This chain's CDR3 is CASSDPRQGISYEQYV. The CDR3 DNA follows: TGTGCCAGCAGTGATCCAAGACAGGGCATCTCCTACGAGCAGTACGTC.

V gene TRBV2 combines with J gene TRBJ1-1; TRBD1 matches at 10 bases. Germline-derived CDR1 and CDR2 are SNHLY and FYNNEI. V dropped 2 bases and J dropped 6; count of bases not matched to a gene: 6. The length of the CDR3 is 15 residues. The CDR3 here is CASSEYRQGASEAFF. DNA of the CDR3: TGTGCCAGCAGTGAATACAGACAGGGGGCCTCTGAAGCTTTCTTT.

The chain combines TRBV6-5 with TRBJ1-2; D gene unclear. The germline V gene encodes CDR1 MNHEY and CDR2 SVGAGI. Trimming removed 6 bases from V and 0 bases from J, with 11 bases in between. The CDR3 runs to 14 residues. In DNA form, the CDR3 reads TGTGCCAGCAGCCTCGCAGAGACTAACTATGGCTACACCTTC. Protein sequence: CASSLAETNYGYTF.

Of note for this clone: The same CDR3 can be traced to other DNA sequences in this sample. J is TRBJ1-6 and V is TRBV5-1, with TRBD1 matching 7 bases. CDR1 and CDR2 (germline): SGHRS, YFSETQ. The CDR3 has 15 amino acids. V trimming: 4 bases; J trimming: 7 bases; junction bases outside the gene matches: 8. In DNA, the CDR3 is TGCGCCAGCAGCCGCAGGACAGGCGACAATTCACCCCTCCACTTT. This gives the protein CASSRRTGDNSPLHF.

The chain combines TRBV28 with TRBJ2-7; 9 bases map to TRBD1. CDR3 size: 15 residues. V was clipped by 7 bases and J by 5 bases; unmatched bases: 12. In germline, CDR1 is MDHEN, CDR2 SYDVKM. The DNA for the CDR3 is TGTGCCAGCACCCGGACAGGACAGGGGTTCAACGAGCAGTACTTC. It yields the protein CASTRTGQGFNEQYF.

The genes are TRBV19 and TRBJ1-1; possible D gene TRBD1, 5 bases. The CDR3 is made up of 15 amino acids. Germline V lookup: CDR1 LNHDA, CDR2 SQIVND (reference sequence). V was clipped by 9 bases and J by 1 base, with 18 bases between them. CDR3 bases: TGTGCCAGCTCACACGTGACGGGACCGAACACTGAAGCTTTCTTT. The encoded protein is CASSHVTGPNTEAFF.

This clone was recorded a few times. This chain uses TRBV19 with TRBJ1-2; TRBD1 agrees at 8 bases. This CDR3 is 15 amino acids long. Germline V gene sequence: CDR1 LNHDA, CDR2 SQIVND (reference sequence). The junction had 10 bases not matched to a gene; V was cut back by 4 bases and J by 6 bases. In DNA form, the CDR3 reads TGTGCCAGTAGTACCCGGCCGACAGGGGACCATGGCTACACCTTC. Protein product: CASSTRPTGDHGYTF.

In the case of this clone: A read error may produce the germline difference seen at one junction end. This sequence joins TRBV10-3 and TRBJ1-3; D unclear. The CDR3 length is 12 residues. CDR1 and CDR2 (germline): ENHRY, SYGVKD. CDR3 amino acids: CASSDNGKTIYF. CDR3 in DNA: TGTGCCAGCAGTGATAACGGAAAGACCATATATTTT.

The chain is built from TRBV10-2 and TRBJ1-1; no clear D gene. From germline, CDR1 is WSHSY and CDR2 SAAADI. V was trimmed by 8 bases and J by 3 bases, leaving 16 bases between them. CDR3 length: 14 amino acids. The CDR3 is CASGRPLQDTEAFF. The CDR3 nucleotides read TGCGCCAGCGGACGACCCCTTCAGGACACTGAAGCTTTCTTT.

The chain joins TRBV3-1 (or the pseudogene TRBV3-2) to TRBJ1-1; D remains ambiguous. The CDR3 covers 12 residues. Germline assignment: CDR1 LGHDT and CDR2 YNNKEL (reference sequence). The V end lost 0 bases, the J end lost 11 bases, and 10 bases lay between the germline ends. The CDR3 region has the DNA TGTGCCAGCAGCCAAGAAGGGCAGATGGCTTTCTTT. Translating gives CASSQEGQMAFF.

The V gene is TRBV9, the J gene TRBJ1-2; D unresolved. Trimming left V 7 bases short and J 1 base short, with 17 bases between. CDR3 size: 15 residues. The germline gives CDR1 SGDLS, CDR2 YYNGEE. The CDR3 DNA follows: TGTGCCAGCTCTCTAGGTGACAACCTTAACTATGGCTACACCTTC. It specifies CASSLGDNLNYGYTF.

This clone came up a few times. The chain has TRBV5-8 and TRBJ2-1; 7 bases are shared with TRBD1. The CDR3 contains 13 residues. V lost 0 bases, J lost 8 bases, and 2 bases stayed unmatched. The germline V gene has CDR1 SGHTS and CDR2 YDEGEE. CDR3 nucleotides: TGTGCCAGCAGCTTGGGACAGGGCTATGAGCAGTTCTTC. Amino acid sequence: CASSLGQGYEQFF.

The V and J genes are TRBV30 and TRBJ1-1; D perhaps matches TRBD1 (6 bases). With 1 base removed from V and 3 bases from J, the gap between germline ends came to 15 bases. In germline, CDR1 is GTSNPN, CDR2 SVGIG (reference sequence). The CDR3 is made up of 15 amino acids. The CDR3 nucleotides are TGTGCCTGGAGTGACCCTAACAGGGATCACACTGAAGCTTTCTTT. This encodes CAWSDPNRDHTEAFF. The whole variable domain, remainder taken from reference TRBV30 and TRBJ1-1, is SQTIHQWPATLVQPVGSPLSLECTVEGTSNPNLYWYRQAAGRGLQLLFYSVGIGQISSEVPQNLSASRPQDRQFILSSKKLLLSDSGFYLCAWSDPNRDHTEAFFGQGTRLTVV.